This is a list of T cell receptor beta chains from one sample in a study of PD-1 blockade in classical Hodgkin lymphoma. TCRdb's copy holds only in-frame clones and misses some; the assay was immunoSEQ multiplex PCR. Of tens of thousands of clones listed, 90% to 95% were seen once; the top ten hold roughly 8%. Sequenced here: peripheral blood mononuclear cells (PBMCs), sampled before the fourth cycle of nivolumab. The receptor source for this set is a human donor with classical Hodgkin lymphoma. CDR3s include the opening cysteine and the closing phenylalanine or tryptophan. A D gene is named only where the DNA matches it firmly. The listing skips clone size in some rows; elsewhere it reads once, few, many or a size class.

j_call v_call clone_size d_call cdr3_aa cdr3_nt
TRBJ2-7 TRBV5-4 . . CASSLYLSYEQYF TGTGCCAGCAGCTTGTACCTTTCCTACGAGCAGTACTTC
TRBJ2-7 TRBV7-9 . . CATLGDNLYEQYF TGTGCCACTCTTGGGGACAATCTCTACGAGCAGTACTTC
TRBJ2-5 TRBV4-1 . . CASSQQDLGFETQYF TGCGCCAGCAGCCAACAGGACCTGGGCTTCGAGACCCAGTACTTC
TRBJ2-5 TRBV28 . . CASSFLRGETQYF TGTGCCAGCAGTTTCTTGCGGGGAGAGACCCAGTACTTC
TRBJ1-1 TRBV6-5 . . CASRQTGPADTEAFF TGTGCCAGCAGGCAGACCGGACCCGCGGACACTGAAGCTTTCTTT
TRBJ2-2 TRBV7-9 once TRBD2 CASSHSGRAVTGELFF TGTGCCAGCAGCCATAGCGGGAGGGCGGTGACCGGGGAGCTGTTTTTT
TRBJ2-7 TRBV7-9 once TRBD2 CASSLVAGGVHEQYF TGTGCCAGCAGCTTAGTAGCGGGAGGGGTCCACGAGCAGTACTTC
TRBJ2-2 TRBV28 . . CASTQRAAELFF TGTGCCAGCACACAACGGGCAGCGGAGCTGTTTTTT
TRBJ1-5 TRBV6-1 . . CASRGDTRPQHF TGTGCCAGCAGGGGGGACACCAGGCCCCAGCATTTT
TRBJ2-7 TRBV2 . . CASSTAGLTYEQYF TGTGCCAGCAGTACGGCAGGGCTTACCTACGAGCAGTACTTC
TRBJ1-5 TRBV28 . . CASSLDQLGGPQHF TGTGCCAGCAGTTTAGACCAACTCGGTGGGCCCCAGCATTTT
TRBJ2-7 TRBV29-1 . . CSVEAAAESYEQYF TGCAGCGTTGAGGCGGCAGCCGAAAGCTACGAGCAGTACTTC
TRBJ1-1 TRBV6-6 . . CASSFEGPEAFF TGTGCCAGCAGTTTTGAGGGACCCGAAGCTTTCTTT
TRBJ2-7 TRBV2 . . CASTQLYEQYF TGTGCCAGCACCCAACTTTACGAGCAGTACTTC
TRBJ1-6 TRBV2 . . CASSEALHTNSPLHF TGTGCCAGCAGTGAAGCGCTTCACACCAATTCACCCCTCCACTTT
TRBJ2-1 TRBV19 . TRBD2 CASSQRTSSTEIYNEQFF TGTGCCAGTTCTCAAAGGACTAGCTCCACGGAAATATACAATGAGCAGTTCTTC
TRBJ2-1 TRBV6-6 once . CASSYSGEAPIEQFF TGTGCCAGCAGTTACTCTGGGGAAGCGCCGATCGAGCAGTTCTTC
TRBJ2-2 TRBV19 . . CAPHVVAGAPKMNTGELFF TGTGCCCCCCACGTTGTGGCAGGGGCCCCCAAAATGAACACCGGGGAGCTGTTTTTT
TRBJ2-1 TRBV7-7 . . CASSWTLTAEQFF TGTGCTAGCAGCTGGACACTCACGGCCGAGCAGTTCTTC
TRBJ2-7 TRBV5-8 once . CASSFPGLFREQYF TGTGCCAGCAGCTTCCCGGGACTTTTCAGAGAGCAGTACTTC
TRBJ1-4 TRBV28 . . CASSSPGLSEKLFF TGTGCCAGCAGTTCCCCGGGACTTTCGGAAAAACTGTTTTTT
TRBJ1-2 TRBV6-6 . . CASSSPYGSLYGYTF TGTGCCAGCAGTTCACCGTACGGGAGCCTCTATGGCTACACCTTC
TRBJ2-5 TRBV7-7 . TRBD2 CASSAGLAGGETQYF TGTGCCAGCAGCGCGGGACTAGCGGGAGGAGAGACCCAGTACTTC
TRBJ2-1 TRBV2 . . CASSPGPYNEQFF TGTGCCAGCAGCCCCGGACCATACAATGAGCAGTTCTTC
TRBJ1-4 TRBV2 . . CASSMGEGNEKLFF TGTGCCAGCAGTATGGGAGAGGGTAATGAAAAACTGTTTTTT
TRBJ2-7 TRBV5-4 . . CASSLYDEQYF TGTGCCAGCAGCTTGTACGACGAGCAGTACTTC
TRBJ1-5 TRBV21-1 . . CASSTRQGGSCNQPQHF TGTGCCAGCAGCACAAGACAGGGAGGGTCGTGCAATCAGCCCCAGCATTTT
TRBJ2-5 TRBV10-1 . TRBD2 CASSESPGGGETQYF TGCGCCAGCAGTGAGTCTCCTGGGGGGGGAGAGACCCAGTACTTC
TRBJ2-7 TRBV5-4 . TRBD2 CASSTGTSYEQYF TGTGCCAGCAGCACCGGGACTAGCTACGAGCAGTACTTC
TRBJ2-1 TRBV7-8 . TRBD2 CASSLVSGGSNEQFF TGTGCCAGCAGCTTAGTCAGTGGCGGGAGCAATGAGCAGTTCTTC
TRBJ2-1 TRBV6-1 . TRBD1 CASRVQGYNEQFF TGTGCCAGCAGGGTACAGGGGTACAATGAGCAGTTCTTC
TRBJ2-3 TRBV11-3 . TRBD2 CASSLGISGDTQYF TGTGCCAGCAGCTTAGGGATTAGCGGGGATACGCAGTATTTT
TRBJ2-2 TRBV18 . . CASSPSAGELFF TGTGCCAGCTCACCGTCTGCCGGGGAGCTGTTTTTT
TRBJ2-1 TRBV11-2 . . CASSLTRDSGNNEQFF TGTGCCAGCAGCTTAACCCGGGACTCTGGAAACAATGAGCAGTTCTTC
TRBJ2-1 TRBV4-1 . . CASSSFSTGENNEQFF TGCGCCAGCAGCTCATTTAGCACAGGAGAGAACAATGAGCAGTTCTTC
TRBJ1-1 TRBV13 . . CASSYGGTEAFF TGTGCCAGCAGCTACGGGGGGACTGAAGCTTTCTTT
TRBJ2-1 TRBV6-1 . TRBD2 CASTSGTTSNNEQFF TGTGCCAGCACCAGCGGGACTACTTCTAACAATGAGCAGTTCTTC
TRBJ1-5 TRBV7-7 few . CASSLGQGQPQHF TGTGCTAGCAGCTTAGGCCAGGGGCAGCCCCAGCATTTT
TRBJ1-5 TRBV18 . . CASSPQAGNQPQHF TGTGCCAGCTCACCACAGGCGGGCAATCAGCCCCAGCATTTT
TRBJ2-7 TRBV27 . TRBD2 CASSLQREVPAEQYF TGTGCCAGCAGTTTACAGCGGGAGGTCCCCGCCGAGCAGTACTTC
TRBJ1-5 TRBV6-6 . TRBD1 CASSYTGQGSQPQHF TGTGCCAGCAGTTACACGGGACAGGGTAGCCAGCCCCAGCATTTT
TRBJ2-7 TRBV6-1 . TRBD1 CATDGQGRSEQYF TGTGCCACAGACGGACAGGGAAGATCCGAGCAGTACTTC